This TCR beta chain originates from a study of blood T cell repertoires in COVID-19. Turning to the study itself: Specimens from acute and convalescent COVID-19 originated in the United States, Italy and Spain. T cells, B-cell-depleted T cells, or PBMCs provided the cDNA or gDNA that served as material.

In the original analysis: How many nucleated cells were present was estimated from reference gene primer amplification. Sequencing was performed with immunoSEQ multiplex PCR; in TCRdb, only in-frame clones are kept and a portion is missing. D and trimming were read from the DNA, whereas the V and J calls and clone size are those reported in that table. This sample has a few hundred thousand clones, with more than 75% found just once. V was trimmed by 5 bases and J by 3 bases, leaving 13 bases between them. Germline lookup yields CDR1 SQVTM and CDR2 ANQGSEA. The CDR3 spans 13 residues. This clonotype was sampled from a woman between 50 and 59 years old who had recovered from COVID-19. The V call is TRBV29-1, the J call TRBJ2-5, with a weak D call TRBD1 (6 bases). The sequencing sample was made of peripheral blood. CDR3 region: CSVKGWTEETQYF. CDR3 sequence (DNA): TGCAGCGTTAAGGGTTGGACAGAAGAGACCCAGTACTTC.